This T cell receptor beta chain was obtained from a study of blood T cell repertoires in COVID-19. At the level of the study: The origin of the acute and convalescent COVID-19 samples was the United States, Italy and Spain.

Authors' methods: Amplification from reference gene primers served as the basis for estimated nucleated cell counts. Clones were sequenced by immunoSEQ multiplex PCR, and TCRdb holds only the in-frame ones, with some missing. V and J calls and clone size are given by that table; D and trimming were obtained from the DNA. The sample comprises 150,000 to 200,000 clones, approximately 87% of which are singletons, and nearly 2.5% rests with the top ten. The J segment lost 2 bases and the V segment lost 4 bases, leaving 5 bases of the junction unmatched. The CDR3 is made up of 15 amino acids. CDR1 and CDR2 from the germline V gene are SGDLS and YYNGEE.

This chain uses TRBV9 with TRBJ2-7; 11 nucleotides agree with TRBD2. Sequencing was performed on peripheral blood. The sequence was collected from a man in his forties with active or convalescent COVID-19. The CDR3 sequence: CASSPSGGPAYEQYF. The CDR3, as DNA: TGTGCCAGCAGCCCTAGCGGGGGGCCCGCCTACGAGCAGTACTTC.